The clone carrying this TCR beta chain was observed a few times. Its antigen is unknown. The sample belongs to a study of human T cells and chemical hapten exposure. Study in general: Per-sample variation in TCR yield stemmed mainly from small pooled library volume differences.

Sample time point: healthy volunteer bleed at 2 weeks. Unfractionated whole blood was the source from which total RNA was extracted. Unique molecular identifiers were attached to individual cDNA molecules within the library. MiXCR was run by TCRdb on the RACE reads, yielding one entry per CDR3 protein. In the table there are roughly 130,000 distinct CDR3 sequences, approximately 9% of which are singletons. Study-wide points: Sensitizing with DPC caused no change in TCRs above 1 in 1000 frequency.

V lost 2 bases and J lost 4, with 6 bases in between. Germline V CDR1 and CDR2: LGHNT, FRNRAP. The CDR3 contains 14 residues. The V call is TRBV12-5, the J call TRBJ1-6; D gene unclear. The sample comprised whole blood. The source is a male donor in good health. Some clones in this sample may be carry-over from other donors' samples. CDR3 amino acids: CASGLTEYNSPLHF. The CDR3 DNA reads as TGTGCTAGTGGTTTGACAGAGTATAATTCACCCCTCCACTTT.